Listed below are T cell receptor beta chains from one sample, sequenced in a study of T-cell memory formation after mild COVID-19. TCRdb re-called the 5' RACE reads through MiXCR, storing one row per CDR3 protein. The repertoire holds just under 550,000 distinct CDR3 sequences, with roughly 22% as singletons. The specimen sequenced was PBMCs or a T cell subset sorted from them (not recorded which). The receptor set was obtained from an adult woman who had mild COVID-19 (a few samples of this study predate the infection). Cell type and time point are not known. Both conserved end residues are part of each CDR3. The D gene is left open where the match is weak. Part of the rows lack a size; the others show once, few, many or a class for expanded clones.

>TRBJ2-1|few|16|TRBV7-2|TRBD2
CASSLVVGLAGHEQFF
TGTGCCAGCAGCTTAGTCGTCGGACTAGCGGGACATGAGCAGTTCTTC
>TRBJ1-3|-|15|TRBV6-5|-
CASSYLAGAGNTIYF
TGTGCCAGCAGTTACCTTGCAGGGGCCGGAAACACCATATATTTT
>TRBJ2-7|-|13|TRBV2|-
CASMRDSIYEQYF
TGTGCCAGCATGCGGGACTCGATTTACGAGCAGTACTTC
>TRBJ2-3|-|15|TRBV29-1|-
CSVGGAGNPTDTQYF
TGCAGCGTTGGAGGGGCGGGGAATCCCACAGATACGCAGTATTTT
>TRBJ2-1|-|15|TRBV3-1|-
CASSQHGVLFNEQFF
TGTGCCAGCAGCCAGCATGGGGTTTTGTTCAATGAGCAGTTCTTC
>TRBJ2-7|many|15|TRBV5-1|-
CASSLAPGQSYEQYF
TGCGCCAGCAGCTTGGCCCCAGGACAGTCCTACGAGCAGTACTTC
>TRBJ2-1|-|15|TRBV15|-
CATSRGTGLANEQFF
TGTGCCACCAGCAGAGGCACGGGACTGGCGAATGAGCAGTTCTTC
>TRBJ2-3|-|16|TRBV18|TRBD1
CASSPPPGQGTDTQYF
TGTGCCAGCTCACCACCACCTGGACAGGGGACAGATACGCAGTATTTT
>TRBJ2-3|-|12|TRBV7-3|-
CASSQFQGRQYF
TGTGCCAGCAGCCAGTTCCAGGGAAGGCAGTATTTT
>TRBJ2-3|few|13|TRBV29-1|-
CSGAHPTTDTQYF
TGCAGCGGAGCTCACCCAACAACAGATACGCAGTATTTT
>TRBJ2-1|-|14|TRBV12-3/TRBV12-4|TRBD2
CASRLRGGINEQFF
TGTGCCAGCAGGCTGCGGGGGGGCATCAATGAGCAGTTCTTC